This T cell receptor (beta chain) derives from a study of identical twins. Template switching supplied a universal primer site; unique molecular identifiers were carried on the cDNA. TCRdb independently ran MiXCR on the 5' RACE reads; one entry per CDR3 protein. The profile covers some 330,000 distinct CDR3 sequences, with approximately 8.7% appearing a single time and under 9.5% taken by the ten largest. Overall study results and limits: An excess of low generation probability was shown by twin-shared out-of-frame alpha sequences. The authors noted that invariant MAIT and iNKT cells could partly confound zero-insertion analyses. While abundant cord blood beta clonotypes carried fewer insertions, memory repertoires showed no such pattern.

For this clonotype: The antigen remains undetermined.

V was pared by 6 bases and J by 4 bases, with 13 bases between. Germline V gives CDR1 SGHTA, CDR2 FQGTGA. The CDR3 length is 14 residues. The chain couples TRBV7-3 to TRBJ2-1; perhaps TRBD1 as D (6 bases). The sequencing sample was made of naive T cells sorted from blood. The clonotype was recovered from a woman aged 45 to 65 in good health. The CDR3: CASSSGQGYNEQFF. In DNA form, the CDR3 reads TGTGCCAGCAGTTCGGGACAAGGGTACAATGAGCAGTTCTTC.